The entry below describes one T cell receptor beta chain. Its antigen is not identified. The PCR was carried out with 60 Vbeta primers and 13 Jbeta primers. Assay used: immunoSEQ multiplex PCR; TCRdb lists only in-frame clones, some missing. The sample lists more than 150,000 clones, about four fifths occurring once. This entry comes from a study of cytomegalovirus exposure and HLA in healthy donors. Findings and limits, study-wide: Cytomegalovirus status was reportedly diagnosed by the classifier with high specificity and sensitivity.

This CDR3 has 14 residues. V lost 6 bases to trimming and J lost 6 bases, with 14 bases between them. Germline V gene lookup returns CDR1 MNHNS and CDR2 SASEGT. The TCR was taken from a woman aged 45-60 years in good health and CMV-seropositive. The chain joins TRBV6-1 to TRBJ2-2, with TRBD1 as a possible D gene (5 bases). Sequencing was carried out using PBMCs. The CDR3 DNA reads TGTGCCAGCAGGCAGGGAACGGTCGCCGGGGAGCTGTTTTTT. Protein: CASRQGTVAGELFF.